Presented here are 26 T cell receptor beta chains from one specimen sequenced in a study of metastatic and nonmetastatic thyroid tumors. Before thyroid surgery, none of the patients had received any treatment. TCRdb ran MiXCR on the PCR reads. The table includes some 45,000 clones, under 20% detected once. Source material: blood. Source of these receptors: a female donor with papillary thyroid cancer or a benign thyroid nodule (not recorded which). Some clones in this sample may be carry-over from other donors' samples.

There are many counts of this clone. The J gene is TRBJ2-3, the V gene TRBV27; perhaps TRBD2 as D (5 bases). With 4 bases removed from V and 0 bases from J, the gap between germline ends came to 11 bases. The CDR3 extends over 15 amino acids. Germline-derived CDR1 and CDR2 are MNHEY and SMNVEV (reference sequence). This CDR3 reads CASSSSADSTDTQYF. CDR3 in DNA: TGTGCCAGCAGTTCCTCAGCGGATAGCACAGATACGCAGTATTTT.

For this clone: One end of the junction is discordant with germline, which a read error may explain. CDR3 sequence (DNA): TGTGCCAGCACGTGGGTAACCGGGACAGGGCAGGGAAAAACTGTTTTT. The encoded protein is CASTWVTGTGQGKTVF. The J gene is TRBJ1-4, the V gene TRBV5-4; 9 bases map to TRBD1. The CDR3 length is 16 residues. The germline CDR1 and CDR2 sequences are SGHNT and YYREEE (reference sequence). Variable domain in full (rest from reference TRBV5-4 and TRBJ1-4): ETGVTQSPTHLIKTRGQQVTLRCSSQSGHNTVSWYQQALGQGPQFIFQYYREEENGRGNFPPRFSGLQFPNYSSELNVNALELDDSALYLCASTWVTGTGQGKTVFGSGTQLSVL.

This clone is categorized as medium-sized (0.01 to 0.1%). The chain is built from TRBV6-1 and TRBJ2-2; D is unresolved. Germline V CDR1 and CDR2: MNHNS, SASEGT. Trimming took off 6 bases at V and 3 bases at J, with 11 bases between the two ends. The CDR3 runs 14 residues. The CDR3 loop is CASRGPGYTGELFF. The CDR3 nucleotides read TGTGCCAGCAGAGGGCCAGGATACACCGGGGAGCTGTTTTTT.

This rearrangement joins TRBV3-1 to TRBJ2-2; a weak D match, TRBD1 (5 bases). This CDR3 has 14 amino acids. Germline CDR1 is LGHDT and CDR2 is YNNKEL (reference sequence). V was shortened by 4 bases and J by 4 bases, with 10 bases between the two germline ends. The CDR3 DNA reads as TGTGCCAGCAGCCCTCGGACAAGCACCGGGGAGCTGTTTTTT. It specifies CASSPRTSTGELFF.

This clone came up many times. The chain recombines TRBV2 with TRBJ1-5; tentative D call: TRBD1 (5 bases). CDR3 length: 12 amino acids. The germline CDR1 and CDR2 sequences are SNHLY and FYNNEI. Trimming removed 6 bases from V and 5 bases from J, with 8 bases in between. This CDR3 is CASRGQDQPQHF. DNA for the CDR3: TGTGCCAGCAGGGGGCAGGATCAGCCCCAGCATTTT.

This rearrangement joins TRBV11-2 to TRBJ2-5; TRBD1 might be the D (7 bases). This CDR3 has 18 residues. The V and J ends lost 4 bases and 2 bases respectively, with 23 bases between them. The germline V gene encodes CDR1 SGHAT and CDR2 FQNNGV. CDR3 bases: TGTGCCAGCAGCTCCCCGTGGGGCGGGACAGCACCTCAAGAGACCCAGTACTTC. Translating it yields CASSSPWGGTAPQETQYF.

This clone was seen repeatedly, ten times or more. This sequence joins TRBV7-2 and TRBJ2-7; 8 nucleotides line up with TRBD2. Germline V gives CDR1 SGHTA, CDR2 FQGNSA. J gave up 3 bases and V 5 bases, and 9 bases lay outside the gene matches. The CDR3 consists of 15 residues. CDR3 DNA: TGTGCCAGCAGCACCTGGCCGGGGGGGGGCTACGAGCAGTACTTC. Its translation is CASSTWPGGGYEQYF.

This clone was recorded at least ten times. The gene calls are TRBV20-1 and TRBJ2-5; 9 positions match TRBD1. Germline V gives CDR1 DFQATT, CDR2 SNEGSKA (reference sequence). Unmatched junction bases numbered 11, after V lost 5 bases and J lost 4 bases. This CDR3 contains 15 residues. Here the CDR3 reads CSADPGQGVVETQYF. In DNA, the CDR3 is TGCAGTGCTGACCCGGGACAGGGAGTAGTAGAGACCCAGTACTTC.

On this clone: One base away lies a much larger clone, so this may be a sequencing read error. The chain uses TRBV11-2 and TRBJ2-5; TRBD2 is a possible D gene (5 bases). The CDR3 length is 14 residues. Germline CDR1 SGHAT, CDR2 FQNNGV. V lost 3 bases and J 1 base, leaving 9 bases between the germline ends. CDR3 in DNA: TGTGCCAGCAGCTTGTCCGGGGTCCAAGAGACCCAGTACTTC. It translates to CASSLSGVQETQYF.

This clone was seen many times. This chain joins TRBV20-1 and TRBJ1-2; D is unclear. Per germline, CDR1 DFQATT and CDR2 SNEGSKA (reference sequence). The V gene lost 2 bases and the J gene lost 7 bases, with 8 bases spanning the gap. This CDR3 region has 11 residues. The CDR3 DNA follows: TGCAGTGCTAGAAGCGGGTTTGGCTACACCTTC. Amino acids: CSARSGFGYTF.

This clone was detected ten times or more. This same CDR3 is encoded by further DNA sequences in the sample. The rearrangement joins TRBV20-1 to TRBJ1-5, with D uncertain. The CDR3 consists of 10 residues. The V gene's germline CDR1 is DFQATT and CDR2 SNEGSKA (reference sequence). The V gene lost 0 bases and the J gene lost 8 bases, with 2 bases spanning the gap. The CDR3: CSARDEPQHF. In DNA form, the CDR3 reads TGCAGTGCTAGAGACGAGCCCCAGCATTTT.

The gene calls are TRBV12-3 or TRBV12-4 and TRBJ2-3, with D possibly matching TRBD1 (6 bases). Trimming removed 6 bases from V and 6 bases from J, with 16 bases in between. The CDR3 is made up of 14 amino acids. CDR3 DNA: TGTGCCAGCAGGAGAACAGGGATCCAGGATACGCAGTATTTT. It codes for CASRRTGIQDTQYF.

This clone occurred many times. The V gene is TRBV6-1, the J gene TRBJ2-5; possibly TRBD1 or TRBD2 for D (6 bases each). V lost 8 bases and J 2 bases, leaving 15 bases between the germline ends. The CDR3 sequence is 14 residues long. Germline CDR1 and CDR2: MNHNS and SASEGT. The CDR3 sequence is CASETGGRQETQYF. In nucleotides, the CDR3 is TGTGCCAGCGAGACCGGGGGCCGACAAGAGACCCAGTACTTC.

This clone showed up many times. The genes are TRBV7-9 and TRBJ2-7; TRBD1 might be the D (6 bases). V lost 2 bases and J 5 bases, leaving 10 bases between the germline ends. Looked up from germline, CDR1 is SEHNR and CDR2 is FQNEAQ (reference sequence). This CDR3 has 13 residues. The DNA of the CDR3 is TGTGCCAGCAGCTTATACAGGGTCAACGAGCAGTACTTC. Its translation: CASSLYRVNEQYF.

The V call is TRBV9, the J call TRBJ1-3; perhaps TRBD1 as D (5 bases). V shed 1 base and J shed 10 bases, with 18 bases lying between them. Germline CDR1 reads SGDLS; CDR2 reads YYNGEE. CDR3 length: 15 amino acids. The CDR3 sequence: CASSVRGGSEQTIYF. In DNA form, the CDR3 reads TGTGCCAGCAGCGTACGGGGGGGAAGTGAACAAACCATATATTTT.

As for this clone: A read error may be the cause here, since a much bigger clone is one base away. The sample has other DNA sequences that encode this CDR3 too. The chain employs TRBV2 and TRBJ1-4, with unresolved D. There are 13 residues in the CDR3. The V gene's germline CDR1 is SNHLY and CDR2 FYNNEI. Between the trimmed V and J ends, which lost 9 bases and 0 bases, there was a span of 8 bases. The CDR3 loop is CASRRATNEKLFF. CDR3 nucleotides: TGTGCCAGTAGGCGAGCAACTAATGAAAAACTGTTTTTT.

This clone was observed at least ten times. The CDR3 nucleotides are TGTGCCAGCAGCCAAGATTATCCTAACTATGGCTACACCTTC. This encodes CASSQDYPNYGYTF. The V call is TRBV4-2, the J call TRBJ1-2, with D uncertain. Per the germline V gene, CDR1 is LGHNA and CDR2 is YNFKEQ. The V and J ends lost 0 bases and 0 bases respectively, with 5 bases between them. The CDR3 is 14 amino acids.

Many counts were recorded for this clone. The chain links TRBV20-1 to TRBJ2-7; 7 bases align to TRBD2. Germline assignment: CDR1 DFQATT and CDR2 SNEGSKA (reference sequence). The CDR3 totals 14 residues. V lost 5 bases and J lost 5; bases outside the gene matches: 12. The CDR3 spells CSAAGAAGANEQYF. CDR3 coding DNA: TGCAGTGCTGCTGGGGCTGCGGGAGCCAACGAGCAGTACTTC.

V gene TRBV7-6 combines with J gene TRBJ2-7; D ambiguous. The CDR3 has 15 amino acids. Germline CDR1 is SGHVS and CDR2 is FNYEAQ. V was trimmed by 3 bases and J by 3 bases, leaving 15 bases between them. In DNA, the CDR3 is TGTGCCAGCAGCTTTTCGGCCAGTAAACACTACGAGCAGTACTTC. It codes for CASSFSASKHYEQYF.

This clone came up many times. The chain has TRBV20-1 and TRBJ2-7; weak D call: TRBD2 (6 bases). Germline V gene lookup returns CDR1 DFQATT and CDR2 SNEGSKA (reference sequence). V was clipped by 8 bases and J by 0 bases, with 14 bases between them. The CDR3 loop spans 13 amino acids. CDR3 sequence (DNA): TGCAGTCCACTAAGCGGGCACTCCTACGAGCAGTACTTC. This encodes CSPLSGHSYEQYF.

In its sample, this clone is medium-sized (0.01 to 0.1%). This rearrangement joins TRBV6-1 to TRBJ2-6; no firm D call. Germline-derived CDR1 and CDR2 are MNHNS and SASEGT. This CDR3 has 16 residues. V lost 6 bases to trimming and J lost 0 bases, with 12 bases between them. CDR3 sequence reads: CASSPRAVSGANVLTF. CDR3 nucleotide sequence: TGTGCCAGCAGCCCCCGGGCCGTCTCTGGGGCCAACGTCCTGACTTTC.

The rearrangement uses TRBV6-2 or TRBV6-3 and TRBJ1-1; D not resolved. This CDR3 has 11 residues. Between the trimmed V and J ends, which lost 5 bases and 1 base, there was a span of 2 bases. The germline V gene encodes CDR1 MNHEY and CDR2 SVGEGT. This CDR3 is CASSTNTEAFF. CDR3 bases: TGTGCCAGCAGTACGAACACTGAAGCTTTCTTT.

Ten or more counts support this clone. The V gene is TRBV6-1, the J gene TRBJ2-5, with D possibly matching TRBD1 (5 bases). Trimming took off 8 bases at V and 5 bases at J, with 15 bases between the two ends. CDR3 size: 13 residues. The germline V gene has CDR1 MNHNS and CDR2 SASEGT. In DNA, the CDR3 is TGTGCCAGCGACCAAGGGGTTTCGGAGACCCAGTACTTC. This encodes CASDQGVSETQYF.

Remarks on this clone: A clone one base away is much larger, so this may be a read error. Other DNA sequences in the sample encode the same CDR3. The V gene is TRBV15, the J gene TRBJ2-5, with D perhaps given as TRBD1 or TRBD2 (6 bases each). The germline gives CDR1 LNHNV, CDR2 YYDKDF (reference sequence). This CDR3 is built from 16 residues. Trimming cost V 1 base and J 5 bases, with 17 bases left between them. The CDR3 nucleotides read TGTGCCACCAGCAGAGGTCGGGGGCCCTCACGGGAGACCCAGTACTTC. This encodes CATSRGRGPSRETQYF.

This clone was counted at least ten times. V usage is TRBV29-1 and J usage is TRBJ1-2, with 7 nucleotides matching TRBD1. V trimming: 5 bases; J trimming: 8 bases; junction bases outside the gene matches: 11. Germline assignment: CDR1 SQVTM and CDR2 ANQGSEA. This CDR3 is built from 13 residues. The CDR3, as DNA: TGCAGCGTTACCAGGATGACAGGGACGGGCTACACCTTC. It encodes CSVTRMTGTGYTF.

This clone turned up a few times. In the same sample, other DNA sequences code for this CDR3. The rearrangement links TRBV19 to TRBJ2-7, with 8 bases aligning to TRBD1. The CDR3 runs 14 residues. From germline, CDR1 is LNHDA and CDR2 SQIVND (reference sequence). V dropped 2 bases and J dropped 3; count of bases not matched to a gene: 3. The CDR3 DNA follows: TGTGCCAGTAGTATATCAGGGGGCCTCTACGAGCAGTACTTC. This codes for CASSISGGLYEQYF.